This T cell receptor beta chain was documented in a study of control samples from healthy donors and cancer patients. Germline V CDR1 and CDR2: SGHAT, FQDESV (reference sequence). Trimming shortened V by 1 base and J by 3 bases, and 10 bases separated the two germline ends. The CDR3 is 15 residues long. Using immunoSEQ multiplex PCR, the repertoire was profiled, and TCRdb retains in-frame clones only, with some absent. Here the sample spans more than 70,000 clones, roughly 91% being singletons. The sample consisted of PBMCs. The J gene is TRBJ2-1, the V gene TRBV11-1; D might be TRBD1 or TRBD2, each matching 5 bases. This TCR derives from a man between 60 and 70 years old with lung cancer. CDR3 DNA sequence: TGTGCCAGCAGCTTAGGGGACGTCGGCTACAATGAGCAGTTCTTC. Translation: CASSLGDVGYNEQFF.